The 21 T cell receptor beta chains listed next were all sequenced from one sample in a study of response to subunit inactivated influenza vaccine. TCRdb used MiXCR to reprocess the RT-PCR reads, holding one entry per CDR3 protein. Among 710,000 or so distinct CDR3 sequences listed, 15% to 18% were seen once. The sample in question was PBMCs from blood, obtained 11 to 12 days after vaccination. The receptors come from a man aged 50-60 years who received an inactivated influenza vaccine.

As DNA, the CDR3 is TGTGCCAGCACCCACGGACGGTTCCACTCTGGGGCCAACGTCCTGACTTTC. Translating it yields CASTHGRFHSGANVLTF. The genes are TRBV6-1 and TRBJ2-6; D ambiguous. The CDR3 extends over 17 amino acids. V shed 7 bases and J shed 0 bases, with 16 bases lying between them. The germline V gene has CDR1 MNHNS and CDR2 SASEGT.

This sequence joins TRBV20-1 and TRBJ2-1; 12 bases are shared with TRBD2. Germline CDR1 and CDR2: DFQATT and SNEGSKA (reference sequence). This CDR3 spans 15 amino acids. Trimming cost V 6 bases and J 0 bases; bases outside gene matches: 3. The CDR3: CSATSGRLSYNEQFF. The CDR3 nucleotides are TGCAGTGCGACTAGCGGGAGACTCTCCTACAATGAGCAGTTCTTC.

Turning to this clonotype: Relative to the germline gene, one junction end is altered; a read error may explain this. The J gene is TRBJ2-1, the V gene TRBV20-1; D not resolved. Germline V lookup: CDR1 DFQATT, CDR2 SNEGSKA (reference sequence). This CDR3 comprises 16 residues. The CDR3 sequence is CCARNLGRYTSHEQFF. CDR3 nucleotides: TGCTGTGCTAGAAACCTTGGGCGATACACTTCTCATGAGCAGTTCTTC.

The V and J genes are TRBV4-3 and TRBJ2-3, with TRBD2 matching 10 bases. The CDR3 is 19 residues long. Germline V lookup: CDR1 LGHNA, CDR2 YSLEER. The J segment lost 0 bases and the V segment lost 3 bases, leaving 12 bases of the junction unmatched. DNA of the CDR3: TGCGCCAGCAGCCAGGAATATATCGGACTAGCGGCAAGCACAGATACGCAGTATTTT. Its translation: CASSQEYIGLAASTDTQYF.

There are a few counts of this clonotype. The rearrangement uses TRBV20-1 and TRBJ2-7; 10 bases are a match to TRBD2. V dropped 6 bases and J dropped 2; count of bases not matched to a gene: 4. The CDR3 is 13 residues long. Germline V gene lookup returns CDR1 DFQATT and CDR2 SNEGSKA (reference sequence). CDR3 DNA sequence: TGCAGTGCCATTAGCGGGAGGACCTACGAGCAGTACTTC. Amino acid sequence: CSAISGRTYEQYF.

This clonotype was picked up many times. The rearrangement links TRBV5-1 to TRBJ2-7; D assignment may be TRBD1 or TRBD2 (5 bases each). Trimming removed 0 bases from V and 3 bases from J, with 10 bases in between. The CDR3 spans 14 residues. From germline, CDR1 is SGHRS and CDR2 YFSETQ. CDR3 residues: CASSLGGNNYEQYF. The CDR3 DNA is TGCGCCAGCAGCTTGGGGGGGAATAACTACGAGCAGTACTTC.

This clonotype was seen a few times. J is TRBJ2-3 and V is TRBV15; 8 nucleotides match TRBD2. V lost 0 bases and J lost 6; bases outside the gene matches: 8. In germline, CDR1 is LNHNV, CDR2 YYDKDF (reference sequence). The CDR3 is 16 amino acids. CDR3 DNA: TGTGCCACCAGCAGAGAGCCCGGGACTAGTGGGGATACGCAGTATTTT. This encodes CATSREPGTSGDTQYF. Combining the CDR3 with reference TRBV15 and TRBJ2-3 gives the whole variable domain DAMVIQNPRYQVTQFGKPVTLSCSQTLNHNVMYWYQQKSSQAPKLLFHYYDKDFNNEADTPDNFQSRRPNTSFCFLDIRSPGLGDTAMYLCATSREPGTSGDTQYFGPGTRLTVL.

This clonotype has only a few counts. The chain employs TRBV7-2 and TRBJ2-1, with 8 nucleotides matching TRBD1. Germline CDR1 SGHTA, CDR2 FQGNSA. The CDR3 spans 15 residues. J lost 8 bases, V lost 0 bases, and 6 bases had no gene match. This chain's CDR3 is CASSLATGVGDEQFF. The CDR3 DNA sequence: TGTGCCAGCAGCTTAGCGACAGGGGTCGGCGATGAGCAGTTCTTC.

This clonotype has more than one count but fewer than ten. This sequence joins TRBV20-1 and TRBJ2-3; D is perhaps TRBD2 (5 bases). The ends were cut back, 6 bases at V and 0 bases at J, with 19 bases in the middle. This CDR3 has 16 amino acids. Germline CDR1 is DFQATT and CDR2 is SNEGSKA (reference sequence). CDR3 sequence reads: CSALQAVGLSTDTQYF. The CDR3 bases are TGCAGTGCCCTCCAAGCCGTTGGACTGAGCACAGATACGCAGTATTTT.

This clonotype was seen many times. This chain joins TRBV9 and TRBJ2-1, with D hard to call. The CDR3 covers 11 residues. V gave up 3 bases and J gave up 7 bases, with 5 bases separating them. Germline CDR1 is SGDLS and CDR2 is YYNGEE. CDR3 amino acids: CASSASNEQFF. In DNA form, the CDR3 reads TGTGCCAGCAGCGCCTCAAATGAGCAGTTCTTC.

This clonotype was detected many times. The chain couples TRBV2 to TRBJ2-5; no clear D. Between the trimmed V and J ends, which lost 8 bases and 1 base, there was a span of 14 bases. The CDR3 has 14 amino acids. Germline CDR1 is SNHLY and CDR2 is FYNNEI. CDR3: CASAELLTQETQYF. CDR3 sequence (DNA): TGTGCCAGCGCCGAGTTACTAACCCAAGAGACCCAGTACTTC.

This chain connects TRBV3-1 to TRBJ2-1; the match to TRBD1 covers 9 bases. With 0 bases clipped from V and 7 bases from J, the junction kept 10 bases outside the gene matches. There are 17 residues in the CDR3. CDR1 and CDR2 from the germline V gene are LGHDT and YNNKEL (reference sequence). The CDR3 protein is CASSQDRFRTGENEQFF. In DNA form, the CDR3 reads TGTGCCAGCAGCCAAGACAGGTTCAGGACAGGGGAAAATGAGCAGTTCTTC.

This chain joins TRBV7-6 and TRBJ2-7, with D possibly TRBD2 on 6 matching bases. Germline CDR1 reads SGHVS; CDR2 reads FNYEAQ. V was cut by 2 bases and J by 5 bases, with 13 bases left in between. This CDR3 is 14 amino acids long. The CDR3 nucleotides read TGTGCCAGCAGCTTAATGGCTAGCGACCACGAGCAGTACTTC. It encodes CASSLMASDHEQYF.

This clonotype was picked up a small number of times. The genes are TRBV12-3 or TRBV12-4 and TRBJ2-1; D is undetermined. This CDR3 is built from 13 residues. Trimming stripped 3 bases from V and 5 bases from J, with 8 bases between. CDR3 residues: CASSFVQNNEQFF. The CDR3 DNA follows: TGTGCCAGCAGTTTTGTACAAAACAATGAGCAGTTCTTC.

J is TRBJ2-3 and V is TRBV28; 9 bases match TRBD2. The germline V gene encodes CDR1 MDHEN and CDR2 SYDVKM. The length of the CDR3 is 12 residues. The junction had 7 bases not matched to a gene; V was cut back by 8 bases and J by 10 bases. The CDR3, as DNA: TGTGCCAGCGGGACTAGCCAACCCCCGCAGTATTTT. Translating gives CASGTSQPPQYF. Filled out from reference TRBV28 and TRBJ2-3, the complete variable domain reads DVKVTQSSRYLVKRTGEKVFLECVQDMDHENMFWYRQDPGLGLRLIYFSYDVKMKEKGDIPEGYSVSREKKERFSLILESASTNQTSMYLCASGTSQPPQYFGPGTRLTVL.

The chain is built from TRBV30 and TRBJ2-1, with D perhaps given as TRBD1 or TRBD2 (5 bases each). In germline, CDR1 is GTSNPN, CDR2 SVGIG (reference sequence). Trimming pared 8 bases from V and 1 base from J, leaving 21 bases between. The CDR3 covers 16 residues. The chain's CDR3 is CAGIRTEGSSYNEQFF. The CDR3 DNA is TGTGCCGGAATCCGGACCGAGGGGAGTTCCTACAATGAGCAGTTCTTC.

The chain combines TRBV5-5 with TRBJ1-1, with D uncertain. The CDR3 contains 14 residues. The V end lost 4 bases, the J end lost 1 base, and 11 bases lay between the germline ends. Per the germline V gene, CDR1 is SGHKS and CDR2 is YYEKEE (reference sequence). DNA of the CDR3: TGTGCCAGCAGCGGCCGTCGGGGGAACACTGAAGCTTTCTTT. Translation gives CASSGRRGNTEAFF.

The V and J genes are TRBV7-8 and TRBJ1-1; D gene unclear. V lost 0 bases to trimming and J lost 7 bases, with 15 bases between them. Germline loops: CDR1 SGHVS, CDR2 FQNEAQ. The CDR3 covers 15 residues. The CDR3 here is CASSLAARAPVEAFF. CDR3 nucleotide sequence: TGTGCCAGCAGCTTAGCGGCTAGGGCCCCTGTTGAAGCTTTCTTT.

This clonotype appeared many times. This rearrangement joins TRBV28 to TRBJ2-1; D remains unclear. The CDR3 is 15 amino acids. Germline CDR1 and CDR2: MDHEN and SYDVKM. With 2 bases removed from V and 0 bases from J, the gap between germline ends came to 8 bases. The CDR3 reads CASSLVPSSYNEQFF. The CDR3 DNA reads TGTGCCAGCAGTTTAGTTCCAAGCTCCTACAATGAGCAGTTCTTC.

The chain is built from TRBV20-1 and TRBJ2-1, with a tentative D call TRBD2 (7 bases). Per germline, CDR1 DFQATT and CDR2 SNEGSKA (reference sequence). This CDR3 comprises 14 residues. V lost 5 bases, J lost 3 bases, and 14 bases lay in between. Written as DNA, the CDR3 is TGCAGTGCTCCAAACAGGGAGGGCTACAATGAGCAGTTCTTC. Amino acid sequence: CSAPNREGYNEQFF.

The rearrangement uses TRBV20-1 and TRBJ2-5; no reliable D call. This CDR3 has 11 residues. Germline lookup yields CDR1 DFQATT and CDR2 SNEGSKA (reference sequence). The germline V and J ends were trimmed by 6 bases and 5 bases, with 10 bases remaining between them. The CDR3 nucleotides read TGCAGTGCAGCTAAAGTGGAGACCCAGTACTTC. Translating it yields CSAAKVETQYF.